Shown below are 14 T cell receptor beta chains from a single sample sequenced in a study of T cells in narcolepsy. The protocol was immunoSEQ multiplex PCR, while the TCRdb copy is restricted to in-frame clones and leaves out a portion. The table lists about 40,000 clones, about 87% of them singletons. Material for sequencing was CD45RA- memory CD4+ T cells from PBMCs. Every receptor here comes from a human donor with narcolepsy.

This clone showed up just once. The chain carries TRBV10-3 and TRBJ2-3; 8 nucleotides line up with TRBD1. The CDR3 consists of 14 residues. Unmatched junction bases numbered 7, after V lost 6 bases and J lost 5 bases. Germline CDR1 ENHRY, CDR2 SYGVKD. The CDR3 loop reads CAISRQGWGDTQYF. The DNA of the CDR3 is TGTGCCATCAGCCGACAGGGGTGGGGAGATACGCAGTATTTT.

J is TRBJ2-7 and V is TRBV11-2; 7 nucleotides align to TRBD1. The CDR3 totals 12 residues. The germline V gene encodes CDR1 SGHAT and CDR2 FQNNGV. V gave up 5 bases and J gave up 5 bases; unmatched junction bases: 3. The CDR3 nucleotides read TGTGCCAGCAGCACACAGGGGCACGAGCAGTACTTC. It specifies CASSTQGHEQYF.

This chain links TRBV2 with TRBJ2-1; D is tentatively TRBD1 or TRBD2 (5 bases each). V was cut by 3 bases and J by 7 bases, with 7 bases left in between. Germline loops: CDR1 SNHLY, CDR2 FYNNEI. CDR3 length: 12 amino acids. This CDR3 reads CASSERGNEQFF. CDR3 nucleotides: TGTGCCAGCAGTGAGAGGGGAAATGAGCAGTTCTTC.

V usage is TRBV7-9 and J usage is TRBJ2-4, with D hard to call. V was trimmed by 2 bases and J by 10 bases, leaving 12 bases between them. CDR1 SEHNR and CDR2 FQNEAQ come from the germline V gene (reference sequence). CDR3 size: 13 residues. The CDR3 nucleotides read TGTGCCAGCAGCTTATCGGGTAGGCCTATTCAGTACTTC. Amino acids: CASSLSGRPIQYF.

This clone showed up just a few times. The chain couples TRBV6-1 to TRBJ1-4, with D unclear. The CDR3 extends over 15 amino acids. Looked up from germline, CDR1 is MNHNS and CDR2 is SASEGT. V was shortened by 7 bases and J by 7 bases, with 19 bases between the two germline ends. The CDR3 coding sequence is TGTGCCAGCAAAGTAGGAGGGCCGTTAACTGAAAAACTGTTTTTT. It encodes CASKVGGPLTEKLFF.

The V gene is TRBV11-1, the J gene TRBJ1-4; perhaps TRBD1 as D (5 bases). V shed 5 bases and J shed 6 bases, with 16 bases lying between them. The CDR3 loop spans 15 amino acids. Germline V gives CDR1 SGHAT, CDR2 FQDESV (reference sequence). CDR3: CASSPPGGGHEKLFF. Written as DNA, the CDR3 is TGTGCCAGCAGCCCGCCCGGGGGGGGTCATGAAAAACTGTTTTTT. Variable domain in full (rest from reference TRBV11-1 and TRBJ1-4): EAEVAQSPRYKITEKSQAVAFWCDPISGHATLYWYRQILGQGPELLVQFQDESVVDDSQLPKDRFSAERLKGVDSTLKIQPAELGDSAMYLCASSPPGGGHEKLFFGSGTQLSVL.

The CDR3 bases are TGTGCCAGCAGCTTCGATACGCAGTATTTT. Translated, it gives CASSFDTQYF. The chain carries TRBV5-8 and TRBJ2-3; D is ambiguous. The CDR3 runs 10 residues. Germline lookup yields CDR1 SGHTS and CDR2 YDEGEE. V lost 2 bases, J lost 6 bases, and 1 base lay in between.

The sample holds one count of this clone. V is TRBV18 and J is TRBJ2-1, with D perhaps TRBD2 (6 bases). The germline gives CDR1 KGHSH, CDR2 LQKENI. The CDR3 runs 15 residues. Deletions cut 3 bases from V and 5 bases from J, with 14 bases between. This CDR3 is CASSPLETRNNEQFF. The DNA of the CDR3 is TGTGCCAGCTCACCTCTCGAGACTAGAAACAATGAGCAGTTCTTC.

The gene calls are TRBV2 and TRBJ2-5, with D tentatively TRBD2 (5 bases). The V and J ends lost 7 bases and 6 bases respectively, with 12 bases between them. This CDR3 spans 12 amino acids. Germline loops: CDR1 SNHLY, CDR2 FYNNEI. The CDR3 DNA sequence: TGTGCCAGCACATCCGAGGGAAAGACCCAGTACTTC. Amino acid sequence: CASTSEGKTQYF.

The chain employs TRBV11-3 and TRBJ2-7, with D possibly being TRBD2 (5 bases). V was pared by 2 bases and J by 3 bases, with 14 bases between. Germline V lookup: CDR1 SGHNT, CDR2 YENEEA. This CDR3 region has 15 residues. CDR3 sequence reads: CASSLNQRAHYEQYF. CDR3 nucleotides: TGTGCCAGCAGCTTAAATCAGAGGGCCCACTACGAGCAGTACTTC.

The CDR3 loop reads CASSQDLGQGGLGEKLFF. DNA of the CDR3: TGCGCCAGCAGCCAAGATTTGGGACAGGGGGGCTTGGGAGAAAAACTGTTTTTT. The V call is TRBV4-3, the J call TRBJ1-4, with 11 nucleotides matching TRBD1. The ends lost 0 bases at V and 8 bases at J; junction bases unmatched: 11. Per germline, CDR1 LGHNA and CDR2 YSLEER. This CDR3 has 18 residues.

The chain couples TRBV6-6 to TRBJ2-7, with TRBD1 matching 10 bases. This CDR3 region has 13 residues. The germline V gene encodes CDR1 MNHNY and CDR2 SVGAGI (reference sequence). The V segment lost 6 bases and the J segment 4 bases; nucleotides outside the gene matches: 3. CDR3 sequence: CASSRGQGYEQYF. In nucleotides, the CDR3 is TGTGCCAGCAGCAGGGGACAGGGGTACGAGCAGTACTTC.

The DNA for the CDR3 is TGTGCCAGCCGGGACAGGGGGTCCAATGAGCAGTTCTTC. It yields the protein CASRDRGSNEQFF. The V gene is TRBV6-1, the J gene TRBJ2-1, with 11 bases that match TRBD1. Unmatched junction bases numbered 3, after V lost 8 bases and J lost 6 bases. This CDR3 spans 13 amino acids. Germline V gives CDR1 MNHNS, CDR2 SASEGT.

This chain connects TRBV6-1 to TRBJ2-5; D is ambiguous. With the DNA end fitting TRBJ2-7 better, the J assignment may be wrong. Germline V lookup: CDR1 MNHNS, CDR2 SASEGT. This CDR3 has 16 residues. This chain's CDR3 is CASSELAAGRSYEQYF. CDR3 coding DNA: TGTGCCAGCAGTGAACTTGCGGCAGGAAGAAGCTACGAGCAGTACTTC.